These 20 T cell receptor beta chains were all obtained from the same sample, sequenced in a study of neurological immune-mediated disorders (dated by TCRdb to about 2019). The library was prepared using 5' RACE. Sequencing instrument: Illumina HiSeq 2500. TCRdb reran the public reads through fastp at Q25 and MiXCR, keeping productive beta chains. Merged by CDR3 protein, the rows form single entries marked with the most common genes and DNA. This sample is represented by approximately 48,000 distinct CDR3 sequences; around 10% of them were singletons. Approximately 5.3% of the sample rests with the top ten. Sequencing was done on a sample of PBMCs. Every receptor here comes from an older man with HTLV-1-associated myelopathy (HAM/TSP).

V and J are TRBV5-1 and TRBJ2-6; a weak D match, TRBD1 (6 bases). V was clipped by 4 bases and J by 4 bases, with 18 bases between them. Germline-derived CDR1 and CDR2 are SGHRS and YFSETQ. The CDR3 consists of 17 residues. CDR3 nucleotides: TGCGCCAGCAGCACCGTGACAGGACCCTCGGGGGCCAACGTCCTGACTTTC. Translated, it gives CASSTVTGPSGANVLTF.

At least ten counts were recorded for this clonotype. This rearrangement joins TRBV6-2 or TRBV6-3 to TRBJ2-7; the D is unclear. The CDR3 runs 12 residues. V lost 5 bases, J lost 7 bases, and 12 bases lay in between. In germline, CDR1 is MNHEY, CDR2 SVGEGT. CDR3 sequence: CASSPALFEQYF. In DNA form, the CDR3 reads TGTGCCAGCAGTCCGGCCCTTTTTGAGCAGTACTTC.

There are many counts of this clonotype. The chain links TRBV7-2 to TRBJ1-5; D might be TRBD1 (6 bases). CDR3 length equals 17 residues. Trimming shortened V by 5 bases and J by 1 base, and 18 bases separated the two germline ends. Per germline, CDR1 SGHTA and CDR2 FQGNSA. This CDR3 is CASSLHGGGLSNQPQHF. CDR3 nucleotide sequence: TGTGCCAGCAGCCTCCACGGTGGGGGGCTCAGCAATCAGCCCCAGCATTTT.

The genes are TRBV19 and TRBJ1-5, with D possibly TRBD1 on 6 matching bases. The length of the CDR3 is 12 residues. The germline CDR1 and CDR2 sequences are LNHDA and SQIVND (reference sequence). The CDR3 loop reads CASGGHNQPQHF. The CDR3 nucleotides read TGTGCAAGCGGGGGGCACAATCAGCCCCAGCATTTT.

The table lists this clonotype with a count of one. CDR3 in DNA: TGCGCCAGCAGCCAGACCGGGACCAGCGCCAGGGAGCTGTTTTTT. Amino acids: CASSQTGTSARELFF. The rearrangement uses TRBV4-3 and TRBJ2-2; D possibly matches TRBD1 or TRBD2 (5 bases each). V was clipped by 3 bases and J by 9 bases, with 17 bases between them. Germline V lookup: CDR1 LGHNA, CDR2 YSLEER. The CDR3 sequence is 15 residues long.

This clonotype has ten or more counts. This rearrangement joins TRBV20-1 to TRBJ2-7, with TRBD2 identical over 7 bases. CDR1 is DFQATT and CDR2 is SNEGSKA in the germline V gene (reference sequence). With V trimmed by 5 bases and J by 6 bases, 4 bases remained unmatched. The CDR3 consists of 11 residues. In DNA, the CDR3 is TGCAGTGCTTGGGGGGGTCTCGAGCAGTACTTC. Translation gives CSAWGGLEQYF.

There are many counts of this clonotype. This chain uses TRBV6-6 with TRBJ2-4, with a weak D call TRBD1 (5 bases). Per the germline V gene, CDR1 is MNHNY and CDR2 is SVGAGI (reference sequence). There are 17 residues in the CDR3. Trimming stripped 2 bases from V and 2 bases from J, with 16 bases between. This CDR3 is CASSYTQAASTKNIQYF. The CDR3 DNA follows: TGTGCCAGCAGTTACACACAGGCCGCCTCCACCAAAAACATTCAGTACTTC.

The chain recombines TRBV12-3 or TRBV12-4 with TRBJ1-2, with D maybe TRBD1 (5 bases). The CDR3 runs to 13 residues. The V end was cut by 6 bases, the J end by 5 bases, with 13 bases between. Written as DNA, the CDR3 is TGTGCCAGCAGCGAGGGGATTCGGTATGGCTACACCTTC. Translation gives CASSEGIRYGYTF.

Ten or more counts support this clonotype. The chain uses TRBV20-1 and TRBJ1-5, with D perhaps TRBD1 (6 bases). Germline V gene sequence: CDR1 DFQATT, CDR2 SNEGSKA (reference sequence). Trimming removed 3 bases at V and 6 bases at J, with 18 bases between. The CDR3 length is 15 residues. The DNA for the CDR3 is TGCAGTGCTAGCGCCATGGGGGCTTACACTCAGCCCCAGCATTTT. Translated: CSASAMGAYTQPQHF.

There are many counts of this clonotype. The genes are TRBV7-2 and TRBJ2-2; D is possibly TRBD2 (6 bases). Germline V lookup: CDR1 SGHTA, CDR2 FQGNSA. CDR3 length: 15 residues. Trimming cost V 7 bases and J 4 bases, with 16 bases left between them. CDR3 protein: CASTQGGQTTGELFF. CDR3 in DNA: TGTGCCAGCACCCAGGGAGGCCAAACCACCGGGGAGCTGTTTTTT.

The CDR3 reads CASSELGLVFTLSTDTQYF. In nucleotides, the CDR3 is TGTGCCAGCAGTGAGTTGGGGCTAGTGTTTACCCTTAGCACAGATACGCAGTATTTT. The J gene is TRBJ2-3, the V gene TRBV2; weak D call: TRBD1 (5 bases). The germline V gene encodes CDR1 SNHLY and CDR2 FYNNEI. The CDR3 runs 19 residues. V lost 3 bases to trimming and J lost 0 bases, with 22 bases between them.

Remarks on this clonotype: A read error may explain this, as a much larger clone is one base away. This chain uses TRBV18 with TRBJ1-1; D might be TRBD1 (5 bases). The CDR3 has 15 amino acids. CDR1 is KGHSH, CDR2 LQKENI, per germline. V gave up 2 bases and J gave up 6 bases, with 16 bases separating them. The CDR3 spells CASSPVGRAVAEAFF. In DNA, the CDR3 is TGTGCCAGCTCACCAGTGGGACGGGCTGTCGCTGAAGCTTTCTTT.

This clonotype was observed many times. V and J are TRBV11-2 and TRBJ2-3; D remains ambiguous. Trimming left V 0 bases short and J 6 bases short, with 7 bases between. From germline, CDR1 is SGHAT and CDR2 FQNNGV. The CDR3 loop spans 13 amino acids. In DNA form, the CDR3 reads TGTGCCAGCAGCTTAGATTTGAGGGATACGCAGTATTTT. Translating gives CASSLDLRDTQYF. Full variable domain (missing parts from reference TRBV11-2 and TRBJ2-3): EAGVAQSPRYKIIEKRQSVAFWCNPISGHATLYWYQQILGQGPKLLIQFQNNGVVDDSQLPKDRFSAERLKGVDSTLKIQPAKLEDSAVYLCASSLDLRDTQYFGPGTRLTVL.

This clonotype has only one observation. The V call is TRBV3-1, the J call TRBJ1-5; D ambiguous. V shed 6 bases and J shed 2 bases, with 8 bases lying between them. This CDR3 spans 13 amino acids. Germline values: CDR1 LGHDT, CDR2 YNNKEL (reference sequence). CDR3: CASSRHGNQPQHF. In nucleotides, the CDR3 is TGTGCCAGCAGTCGACATGGCAATCAGCCCCAGCATTTT.

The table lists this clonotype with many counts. In DNA, the CDR3 is TGTGCCAGCAGTTTATCAGGGACTAGCGGGATCCCCGGGTACGAGCAGTACTTC. Translating it yields CASSLSGTSGIPGYEQYF. The chain recombines TRBV28 with TRBJ2-7; 13 bases line up with TRBD2. The CDR3 consists of 18 residues. Trimming at V came to 1 base and at J to 4 bases, leaving 10 bases not matched to a gene. The V gene's germline CDR1 is MDHEN and CDR2 SYDVKM.

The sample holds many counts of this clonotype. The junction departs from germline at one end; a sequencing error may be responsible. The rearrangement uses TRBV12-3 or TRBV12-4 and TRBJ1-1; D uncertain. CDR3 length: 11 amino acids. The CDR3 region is CVSRWRTEAFF. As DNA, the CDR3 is TGTGTCAGCAGGTGGCGGACTGAAGCTTTCTTT.

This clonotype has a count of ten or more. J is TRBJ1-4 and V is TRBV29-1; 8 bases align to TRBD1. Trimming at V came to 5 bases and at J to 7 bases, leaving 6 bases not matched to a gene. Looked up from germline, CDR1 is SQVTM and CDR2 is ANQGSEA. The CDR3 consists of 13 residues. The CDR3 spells CSVHQGALEKLFF. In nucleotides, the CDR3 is TGCAGCGTTCATCAGGGGGCGCTTGAAAAACTGTTTTTT.

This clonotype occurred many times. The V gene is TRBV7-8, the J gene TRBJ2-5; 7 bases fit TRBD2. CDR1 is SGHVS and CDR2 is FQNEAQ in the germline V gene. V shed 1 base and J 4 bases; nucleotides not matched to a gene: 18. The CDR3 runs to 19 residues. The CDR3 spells CASSLDGAWRGRAGETQYF. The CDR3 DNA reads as TGTGCCAGCAGCTTAGATGGGGCTTGGCGGGGGAGGGCCGGAGAGACCCAGTACTTC.

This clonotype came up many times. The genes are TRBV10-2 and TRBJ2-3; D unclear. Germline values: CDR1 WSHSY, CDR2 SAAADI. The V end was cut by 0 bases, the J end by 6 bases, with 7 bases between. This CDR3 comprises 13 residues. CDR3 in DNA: TGCGCCAGCAGTGAGTCGGGTAGGGATACGCAGTATTTT. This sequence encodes CASSESGRDTQYF.

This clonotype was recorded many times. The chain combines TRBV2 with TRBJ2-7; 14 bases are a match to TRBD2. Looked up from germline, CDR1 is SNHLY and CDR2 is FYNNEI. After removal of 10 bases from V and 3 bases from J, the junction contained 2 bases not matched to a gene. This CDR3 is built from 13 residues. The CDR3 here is CATGTSGSYEQYF. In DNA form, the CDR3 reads TGTGCCACCGGGACTAGCGGGAGCTACGAGCAGTACTTC.